A single TCR beta chain is shown here with its context. Its antigen target is currently unknown. Base qualities are not provided; no much larger clone lies one nucleotide away. CDR1 and CDR2, per the germline V gene, are ENHRY and SYGVKD. Counted from cysteine to phenylalanine, this CDR3 has 13 amino acids. The kept DNA is CDR3 alone, 39 bases in frame from the first base. The germline ends are 9 bases apart after V is trimmed by 7 bases and J by 2 bases. The sample originates from a study of control samples from healthy donors and cancer patients (dated by TCRdb to between 2020 and 2021). The library was obtained by the immunoSEQ multiplex PCR assay. This immuneACCESS table, as held by TCRdb, lists in-frame sequences with V and J called but not all clones. Of the missing ones, under half trace to an unresolved V gene in checked studies; the others have no known cause. The sample has some 71,000 clones on record, 75% to 95% of them singletons. The top ten clones comprise 0.95% to 1.5% of the sample.

Specimen: PBMCs. The receptor's source is a woman aged 50 to 60 with colorectal cancer. This receptor chain uses TRBV10-3 and TRBJ2-1, and perhaps TRBD2 as D gene, on 6 matching bases. The bases are TGTGCCATCAAGGAGGGAACCTACAATGAGCAGTTCTTC. This codes for CAIKEGTYNEQFF.